Listed below are T cell receptor beta chains from one sample, sequenced in a study of blood T cell repertoires in COVID-19. The method was immunoSEQ multiplex PCR; TCRdb's version includes in-frame clones alone and lacks a portion of them. Here the sample spans 110,000 to 150,000 clones, about three quarters being singletons. The material sequenced was peripheral blood. All receptors derive from a man at least 80 years old with acute or convalescent COVID-19. Both conserved end residues are part of each CDR3. Each record gives: V gene, D gene, J gene, clone size, CDR3 protein, CDR3 DNA. A D gene is named only where the DNA matches it firmly. For some rows the clone size is stated as once, few or many, or as a class when expanded; others skip it.

TRBV2	-	TRBJ1-5	-	CASSEARQGNQPQHF	TGTGCCAGCAGTGAAGCTCGACAAGGCAATCAGCCCCAGCATTTT
TRBV7-2	TRBD1	TRBJ2-2	few	CASSFGTGRPTGELFF	TGTGCCAGCAGCTTTGGGACAGGGCGGCCCACCGGGGAGCTGTTTTTT
TRBV10-3	-	TRBJ1-5	few	CAISEGQGGNQPQHF	TGTGCCATCAGTGAAGGGCAGGGTGGTAATCAGCCCCAGCATTTT
TRBV3-1/TRBV3-2	TRBD2	TRBJ2-1	-	CASSPTPSGGANEQFF	TGTGCCAGCAGCCCCACTCCTAGCGGGGGGGCCAATGAGCAGTTCTTC
TRBV7-8	-	TRBJ1-1	-	CASSQRLGAGDTEAFF	TGTGCCAGCAGCCAGCGATTGGGGGCAGGAGACACTGAAGCTTTCTTT
TRBV7-8	TRBD1	TRBJ1-5	-	CASSLRGQGSGQPQHF	TGTGCCAGCAGCTTAAGGGGGCAGGGTTCGGGACAGCCCCAGCATTTT
TRBV6-5	TRBD1	TRBJ1-1	-	CASGPLRTGDTEAFF	TGTGCCAGCGGCCCCTTGAGGACAGGAGACACTGAAGCTTTCTTT
TRBV6-4	-	TRBJ1-5	-	CASPYPRGPQHF	TGTGCCAGCCCCTACCCGCGGGGCCCTCAGCATTTT
TRBV25-1	-	TRBJ2-1	-	CASSVRGRDEQFF	TGTGCCAGCAGTGTCAGGGGTCGAGATGAGCAGTTCTTC
TRBV3-1/TRBV3-2	TRBD1	TRBJ2-7	-	CASSHLDRGSEQYF	TGTGCCAGCAGCCATCTGGACAGGGGCAGCGAGCAGTACTTC
TRBV3-1/TRBV3-2	TRBD1	TRBJ2-7	-	CASSQRDRAYEQYF	TGTGCCAGCAGCCAACGAGACAGGGCTTACGAGCAGTACTTC
TRBV19	-	TRBJ2-2	-	CAVTTTGELFF	TGTGCCGTCACTACCACCGGGGAGCTGTTTTTT
TRBV19	TRBD2	TRBJ2-1	-	CASSIEVGTSGGDHYNEQFF	TGTGCCAGTAGTATAGAGGTTGGGACTAGCGGGGGGGATCACTACAATGAGCAGTTCTTC
TRBV7-2	TRBD1	TRBJ2-7	-	CATALGGASHEQYF	TGTGCCACCGCCCTAGGGGGCGCGTCCCACGAGCAGTACTTC
TRBV19	-	TRBJ1-5	-	CASSIDPKLDQLQHF	TGTGCCAGTAGTATAGATCCCAAGTTAGATCAACTCCAGCATTTT
TRBV7-2	-	TRBJ1-1	few	CASSPRRTANTEAFF	TGTGCCAGCAGCCCCCGAAGGACAGCAAACACTGAAGCTTTCTTT
TRBV11-3	-	TRBJ1-1	-	CASSLGRTQEAFF	TGTGCCAGCAGCTTGGGCCGAACCCAAGAGGCTTTCTTT
TRBV28	TRBD1	TRBJ1-6	-	CASRSGTENSPLHF	TGTGCCAGCAGGTCCGGGACAGAGAATTCACCCCTCCACTTT
TRBV28	-	TRBJ2-3	many	CASSLSDTQYF	TGTGCCAGCAGTTTGTCGGATACGCAGTATTTT
TRBV19	-	TRBJ2-5	-	CASSRSAGETQYF	TGTGCCAGTAGTAGATCTGCGGGGGAGACCCAGTACTTC
TRBV28	-	TRBJ1-3	once	CASKGTDSGNTIYF	TGTGCCAGCAAAGGGACTGACTCTGGAAACACCATATATTTT
TRBV4-3	-	TRBJ1-4	-	CASSQAANHNEKLFF	TGCGCCAGCAGCCAAGCCGCGAATCACAATGAAAAACTGTTTTTT
TRBV4-3	TRBD1	TRBJ1-5	-	CASSQEAGGMPQHF	TGCGCCAGCAGCCAAGAGGCAGGGGGGATGCCCCAGCATTTT
TRBV19	-	TRBJ2-5	-	CASSTSGLVETQYF	TGTGCCAGTAGTACCTCGGGACTTGTAGAGACCCAGTACTTC
TRBV7-6	-	TRBJ1-1	-	CASSLGLGGNTEAFF	TGTGCCAGCAGCTTAGGCCTAGGGGGGAACACTGAAGCTTTCTTT
TRBV5-1	-	TRBJ1-5	-	CASSPRGSGSNQPQHF	TGCGCCAGCAGCCCGCGGGGGAGTGGTAGCAATCAGCCCCAGCATTTT
TRBV18	-	TRBJ2-2	once	CASSYPLNTGELFF	TGTGCCAGCTCCTACCCACTCAACACCGGGGAGCTGTTTTTT
TRBV7-9	-	TRBJ1-4	-	CASSQASLDEKLFF	TGTGCCAGCAGCCAGGCCAGCCTCGATGAAAAACTGTTTTTT
TRBV7-2	-	TRBJ1-4	-	CATRVATNEKLFF	TGTGCCACGAGGGTTGCAACTAATGAAAAACTGTTTTTT
TRBV14	-	TRBJ1-6	-	CATTAGVNSPLHF	TGTGCCACCACGGCAGGGGTTAATTCACCCCTCCACTTT
TRBV11-2	-	TRBJ1-6	-	CASSPHGTSDSPLHF	TGTGCCAGCAGCCCCCATGGGACATCGGATTCACCCCTCCACTTT
TRBV19	-	TRBJ2-4	-	CASSMKYGIQYF	TGTGCCAGTAGTATGAAGTACGGCATTCAGTACTTC
TRBV7-3	TRBD2	TRBJ2-5	-	CASSLGVAGRETQYF	TGTGCCAGCAGCCTGGGGGTAGCGGGGAGGGAGACCCAGTACTTC
TRBV3-1/TRBV3-2	TRBD1	TRBJ2-2	-	CASSQRGQDGELFF	TGTGCCAGCAGCCAAAGGGGGCAGGACGGGGAGCTGTTTTTT
TRBV15	TRBD1	TRBJ2-1	-	CATGTGVGEQFF	TGTGCCACCGGGACAGGGGTCGGTGAGCAGTTCTTC
TRBV6-5	-	TRBJ1-3	few	CASSNGQFSGNTIYF	TGTGCCAGCAGTAACGGACAGTTCTCTGGAAACACCATATATTTT
TRBV7-8	TRBD1	TRBJ2-7	-	CASSFGTVQNYEQYF	TGTGCCAGCAGCTTCGGGACAGTGCAGAACTACGAGCAGTACTTC
TRBV11-3	-	TRBJ2-1	once	CASSSRQSSYNEQFF	TGTGCCAGCAGCTCCCGACAGAGCTCCTACAATGAGCAGTTCTTC
TRBV19	TRBD1	TRBJ2-5	-	CASSIDGTGTQETQYF	TGTGCCAGTAGTATAGATGGGACAGGGACCCAAGAGACCCAGTACTTC
TRBV19	-	TRBJ1-5	-	CASSNQGDQPQHF	TGTGCCAGTAGCAATCAGGGCGATCAGCCCCAGCATTTT
TRBV5-4	TRBD1	TRBJ1-2	-	CASSWTGLYGYTF	TGTGCCAGCAGTTGGACAGGGCTCTATGGCTACACCTTC
TRBV21-1	-	TRBJ2-7	few	CASSNKGPDRSPYEQYF	TGTGCCAGCAGCAATAAAGGGCCTGACAGAAGTCCCTACGAGCAGTACTTC
TRBV28	-	TRBJ1-4	-	CASSSPVATNEKLFF	TGTGCCAGCAGTTCTCCAGTTGCAACTAATGAAAAACTGTTTTTT
TRBV3-1/TRBV3-2	TRBD1	TRBJ2-1	once	CASSPLNSDRGRGEQFF	TGTGCCAGCAGCCCTCTAAACTCGGACAGGGGGCGTGGGGAGCAGTTCTTC
TRBV2	-	TRBJ1-2	-	CASRTDRNYGYTF	TGTGCCAGCAGAACAGACAGAAACTATGGCTACACCTTC
TRBV6-5	TRBD1	TRBJ2-3	-	CASKGARNADTQYF	TGTGCCAGCAAGGGGGCAAGGAACGCAGATACGCAGTATTTT
TRBV5-6	-	TRBJ2-3	-	CASSGLMGPQYF	TGTGCCAGCAGCGGTCTAATGGGCCCGCAGTATTTT
TRBV25-1	TRBD1	TRBJ2-5	-	CASSVQGAGETQYF	TGTGCCAGCAGTGTACAGGGGGCGGGAGAGACCCAGTACTTC
TRBV7-2	TRBD2	TRBJ2-1	-	CASSLLAGVGEQFF	TGTGCCAGCAGCTTACTAGCGGGGGTGGGTGAGCAGTTCTTC
TRBV6-5	-	TRBJ1-1	-	CASLGGGTEAFF	TGTGCCAGCTTGGGGGGAGGCACTGAAGCTTTCTTT
TRBV7-2	-	TRBJ2-2	-	CASSFATGRPGELFF	TGTGCCAGCAGCTTCGCGACAGGGAGGCCCGGGGAGCTGTTTTTT
TRBV6-5	-	TRBJ1-5	-	CASRRGTQKNQPQHF	TGTGCCAGCAGAAGAGGGACACAAAAAAATCAGCCCCAGCATTTT
TRBV6-2/TRBV6-3	-	TRBJ1-5	-	CASSYSKGVVTTPQHF	TGTGCCAGCAGTTACTCGAAAGGGGTCGTTACGACGCCCCAGCATTTT
TRBV4-1	-	TRBJ1-2	-	CASSQRLQGSYGYTF	TGCGCCAGCAGCCAAAGGCTACAGGGTAGCTATGGCTACACCTTC
TRBV28	-	TRBJ2-5	-	CASSMDSGETQYF	TGTGCCAGCAGTATGGACAGCGGAGAGACCCAGTACTTC
TRBV2	TRBD1	TRBJ2-2	-	CASSDLQGVGGELFF	TGTGCCAGCAGTGATCTGCAGGGGGTAGGCGGGGAGCTGTTTTTT